Listed below are T cell receptor beta chains from one sample, sequenced in a study of blood T cell repertoires in COVID-19. Clones were sequenced by immunoSEQ multiplex PCR, and TCRdb holds only the in-frame ones, with some missing. The sample holds approximately 200,000 clones; roughly 80% are singletons and the top ten take about 4.8%. The sequenced material came from peripheral blood. These receptor sequences come from a woman in her thirties with acute or convalescent COVID-19. The CDR3 runs from the conserved cysteine through the conserved F or W. The D gene is left open where the match is weak. Rows may omit the clone size; those that give it use once, few, many or a size class.

TRBD1	TRBV27	TRBJ1-1	-	TGTGCCAGCAGTCACAGGGGAGCTTTCTTT	CASSHRGAFF
-	TRBV28	TRBJ2-7	-	TGTGCCAGCGAACCCGGGACACACGCCTACGAGCAGTACTTC	CASEPGTHAYEQYF
TRBD1	TRBV2	TRBJ1-3	-	TGTGCCAGCAGTGAGGGACAGTCTTCTGGAAACACCATATATTTT	CASSEGQSSGNTIYF
TRBD1	TRBV7-6	TRBJ2-1	-	TGTGCCAGCAGCTTAGCGCAGGGGGCGCGTTACAATGAGCAGTTCTTC	CASSLAQGARYNEQFF
TRBD2	TRBV5-6	TRBJ2-5	-	TGTGCCAGCAGCGAAACCAAACTCGGGCTAGCGGGGCAAGAGACCCAGTACTTC	CASSETKLGLAGQETQYF
TRBD1	TRBV28	TRBJ1-2	-	TGTGCCAGCAGTTTATCGGGACAGGGGCTCTATGGCTACACCTTC	CASSLSGQGLYGYTF
TRBD2	TRBV11-2	TRBJ2-2	-	TGTGCCAGCAGCTTCACTAGCGGACCTAACACCGGGGAGCTGTTTTTT	CASSFTSGPNTGELFF
TRBD2	TRBV28	TRBJ2-7	-	TGTGCCAGCAGTTCGGCATCGAAGACGAGAGCGGGGGAGCAGTACTTC	CASSSASKTRAGEQYF
TRBD2	TRBV5-5	TRBJ2-5	-	TGTGCCAGCAGCTTGGCCCCGGCGGGGGGGCGGGAGACCCAGTACTTC	CASSLAPAGGRETQYF
TRBD1	TRBV10-1	TRBJ1-2	-	TGCGCCAGCAGCCCTCGGACAGGGAATGGCTACACCTTC	CASSPRTGNGYTF
-	TRBV30	TRBJ1-2	-	TGTGCCTGGAGCCCTACAGGGAATAGGTATGGCTACACCTTC	CAWSPTGNRYGYTF
-	TRBV19	TRBJ1-1	-	TGTGCCAGTACCTTAACCCCATCGGGAGCTTTCTTT	CASTLTPSGAFF
TRBD1	TRBV7-2	TRBJ1-1	few	TGTGCCAGCAGCTTATATGTAAGCAGGGGGTCGGTTTTGTACGCTGAAGCTTTCTTT	CASSLYVSRGSVLYAEAFF
-	TRBV5-4	TRBJ1-2	few	TGTGCCAGCAGCTTTAGAGGGTCTGGCTACACCTTC	CASSFRGSGYTF
-	TRBV10-3	TRBJ1-1	-	TGTGCCATCACCGCGGACAGGAACACTGAAGCTTTCTTT	CAITADRNTEAFF
TRBD1	TRBV5-1	TRBJ1-4	-	TGCGCCAGCAGCCCGACAGGGAACGCTAATGAAAAACTGTTTTTT	CASSPTGNANEKLFF
-	TRBV9	TRBJ1-4	-	TGTGCCAGCAGCGGACAGAGTTATACTGAAAAACTGTTTTTT	CASSGQSYTEKLFF
TRBD1	TRBV28	TRBJ2-3	-	TGTGCCAGCAAGGTGGACAGGGGGACAGATACGCAGTATTTT	CASKVDRGTDTQYF
-	TRBV5-6	TRBJ2-7	-	TGTGCCACGCAAAACAGGGTGGCCACCTACGAGCAGTACTTC	CATQNRVATYEQYF
TRBD2	TRBV29-1	TRBJ2-3	-	TGCAGCGTTGCTAGCGGGAACGCCGGAGATACGCAGTATTTT	CSVASGNAGDTQYF
TRBD2	TRBV29-1	TRBJ2-4	-	TGCAGCGCAGAACTAGCGGGAGGTCTACTAGCCAAAAACATTCAGTACTTC	CSAELAGGLLAKNIQYF
-	TRBV5-1	TRBJ1-2	-	TGCGCCAGCAGGAAGATGGGCACAGGGATTTACAGCTATGGCTACACCTTC	CASRKMGTGIYSYGYTF
TRBD1	TRBV6-5	TRBJ1-6	-	TGTGCCAGCAGGCCTGACAGGGTCTATAATTCACCCCTCCACTTT	CASRPDRVYNSPLHF
-	TRBV9	TRBJ1-3	-	TGTGCCAGCAGCCCCTCGGTGGCAGGGGGAAACACCATATATTTT	CASSPSVAGGNTIYF
-	TRBV18	TRBJ1-1	-	TGTGCCAGCTCACCACCGTTCGAGGGAAACACTGAAGCTTTCTTT	CASSPPFEGNTEAFF
-	TRBV6-5	TRBJ1-4	few	TGTGCCAGCAAACTGACGACAGCAACTAATGAAAAACTGTTTTTT	CASKLTTATNEKLFF
-	TRBV7-9	TRBJ2-7	-	TGTGCCAGCAGTCCCCCTAGCGACGCGTACGAGCAGTACTTC	CASSPPSDAYEQYF
-	TRBV6-1	TRBJ2-7	-	TGTGCCAGCAGTGAGAGTGTTGGCGGGAAGCCACCCAACGAGCAGTACTTC	CASSESVGGKPPNEQYF
TRBD1	TRBV18	TRBJ2-6	-	TGTGCCAGCTCACCACTCGTAATTGCCGGGACAGTCATAAGCTCTGGGGCCAACGTCCTGACTTTC	CASSPLVIAGTVISSGANVLTF
-	TRBV30	TRBJ1-4	-	TGTGCCTGGAGTGTGGTCGTAGTTGAAAAACTGTTTTTT	CAWSVVVVEKLFF
-	TRBV5-1	TRBJ1-1	-	TGCGCCAGCAGCTCAGGCCTTGTCACTGAAGCTTTCTTT	CASSSGLVTEAFF
TRBD1	TRBV5-4	TRBJ2-2	-	TGTGCCAGCAGCTTGGAGGGGGCGTCCGGGGAGCTGTTTTTT	CASSLEGASGELFF
-	TRBV2	TRBJ2-1	-	TGTGCCAGCAGCACCGACTTGGCCAATGAGCAGTTCTTC	CASSTDLANEQFF
-	TRBV7-2	TRBJ2-7	-	TGTGCCAGCAGCTTAGCTGGTAGCGGCGCCTACGAGCAGTACTTC	CASSLAGSGAYEQYF
-	TRBV4-2	TRBJ2-5	-	TGTGCCAGCAGCCAAGATTCCGGGTATCAAGAGACCCAGTACTTC	CASSQDSGYQETQYF
-	TRBV28	TRBJ1-1	-	TGTGCCAGCAGGACACAGGCGGCTAACACTGAAGCTTTCTTT	CASRTQAANTEAFF
TRBD2	TRBV27	TRBJ2-1	-	TGTGCCAGCAGTTTGCTAGCGGACTACAATGAGCAGTTCTTC	CASSLLADYNEQFF
TRBD1	TRBV29-1	TRBJ2-7	-	TGCAGCGTTGAACAGGGGGAGACCTACGAGCAGTACTTC	CSVEQGETYEQYF
TRBD1	TRBV9	TRBJ2-7	-	TGTGCCAGCAGCGCGCAGACAGGGCCCTACGAGCAGTACTTC	CASSAQTGPYEQYF
-	TRBV6-6	TRBJ2-7	-	TGTGCCAGCAGTTACTTGGCTTACTACGAGCAGTACTTC	CASSYLAYYEQYF
-	TRBV7-2	TRBJ1-3	-	TGTGCCAGCAGCTTAGGCGGCCAGAGCGGCGCGAACACCATATATTTT	CASSLGGQSGANTIYF
-	TRBV5-5	TRBJ2-5	-	TGTGCCAGCAGCTTGGATACGGGGGTTGCAGAGACCCAGTACTTC	CASSLDTGVAETQYF
-	TRBV7-9	TRBJ1-2	once	TGTGCCAGCAGCTTAGGCGGGGATGGCTACACCTTC	CASSLGGDGYTF
-	TRBV7-3	TRBJ1-2	-	TGTGCCAGCAGCTTCGGCGGCGGGTATGGCTACACCTTC	CASSFGGGYGYTF
TRBD1	TRBV6-6	TRBJ2-7	-	TGTGCCAGCAGGGGCCCACCGGGACAGGAGATCCACGAGCAGTACTTC	CASRGPPGQEIHEQYF
-	TRBV27	TRBJ2-5	-	TGTGCCAGCAGTCCCTTTCCCGGTGGGCAGGACGTAAAGCTAGGGGAAGAGACCCAGTACTTC	CASSPFPGGQDVKLGEETQYF
TRBD1	TRBV7-3	TRBJ1-2	-	TGTGCCAGCAGCCCTATTGGCGAATCTCACTACAGGGGGCTCGGAGGCTATGGCTACACCTTC	CASSPIGESHYRGLGGYGYTF
TRBD1	TRBV7-8	TRBJ2-4	-	TGTGCCAGCAGCTCGACCGGGGACAGTTATGACATTCAGTACTTC	CASSSTGDSYDIQYF